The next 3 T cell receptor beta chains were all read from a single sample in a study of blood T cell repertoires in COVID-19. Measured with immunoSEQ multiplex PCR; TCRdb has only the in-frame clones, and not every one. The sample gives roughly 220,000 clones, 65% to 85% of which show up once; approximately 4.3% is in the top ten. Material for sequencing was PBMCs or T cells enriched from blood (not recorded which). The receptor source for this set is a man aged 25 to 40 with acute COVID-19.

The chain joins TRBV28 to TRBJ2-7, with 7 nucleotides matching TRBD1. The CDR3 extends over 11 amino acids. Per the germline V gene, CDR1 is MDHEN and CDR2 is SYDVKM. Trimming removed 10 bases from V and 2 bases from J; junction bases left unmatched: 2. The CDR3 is CAIQGTYEQYF. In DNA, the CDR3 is TGTGCCATACAGGGGACCTACGAGCAGTACTTC.

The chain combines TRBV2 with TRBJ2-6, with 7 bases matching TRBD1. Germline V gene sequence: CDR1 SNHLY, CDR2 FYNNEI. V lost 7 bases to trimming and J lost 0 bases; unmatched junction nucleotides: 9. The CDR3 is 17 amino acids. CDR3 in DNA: TGTGCCAGCAATGAGGGGGCCTTTTACTCTGGGGCCAACGTCCTGACTTTC. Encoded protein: CASNEGAFYSGANVLTF.

CDR3 protein: CASSEAAIAGKKRGEQFF. The CDR3 coding sequence is TGTGCCAGCAGTGAAGCGGCAATAGCGGGGAAAAAGAGGGGGGAGCAGTTCTTC. The chain links TRBV2 to TRBJ2-1, with TRBD2 matching 8 bases. This CDR3 comprises 18 residues. Germline CDR1 SNHLY, CDR2 FYNNEI. V was pared by 0 bases and J by 10 bases, with 17 bases of the junction left unmatched.